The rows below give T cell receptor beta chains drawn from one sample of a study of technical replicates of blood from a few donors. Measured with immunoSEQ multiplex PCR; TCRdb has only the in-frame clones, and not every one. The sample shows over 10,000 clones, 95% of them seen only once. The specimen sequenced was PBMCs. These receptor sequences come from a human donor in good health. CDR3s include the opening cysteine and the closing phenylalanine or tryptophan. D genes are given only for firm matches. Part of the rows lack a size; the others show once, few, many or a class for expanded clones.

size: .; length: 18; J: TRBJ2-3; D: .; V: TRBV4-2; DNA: TGTGCCAGCAGCCAGGCCACTATGACAGAGTATTACACAGATACGCAGTATTTT; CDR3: CASSQATMTEYYTDTQYF
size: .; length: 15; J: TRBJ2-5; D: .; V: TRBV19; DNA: TGTGCCAGTAGTTTCCGGACACCAGGACGGGAGACCCAGTACTTC; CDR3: CASSFRTPGRETQYF
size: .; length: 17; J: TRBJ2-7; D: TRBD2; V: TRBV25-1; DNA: TGTGCCAGCAGCCTCTCAGGACTAGCGGGCCTCTCCTACGAGCAGTACTTC; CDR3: CASSLSGLAGLSYEQYF
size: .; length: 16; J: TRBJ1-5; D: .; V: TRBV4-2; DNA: TGTGCCAGCAGCCAAGTTTGGAGGGAGGGATGGCAGCCCCAGCATTTT; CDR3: CASSQVWREGWQPQHF
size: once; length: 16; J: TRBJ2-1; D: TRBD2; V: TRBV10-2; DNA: TGCGCCACCCACCGGGAAGGGACTAGCTCCTACAATGAGCAGTTCTTC; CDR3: CATHREGTSSYNEQFF
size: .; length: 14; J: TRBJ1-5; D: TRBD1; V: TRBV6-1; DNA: TGTGCCAGCAGTCATGACAGGGGCGGTCAGCCCCAGCATTTT; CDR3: CASSHDRGGQPQHF
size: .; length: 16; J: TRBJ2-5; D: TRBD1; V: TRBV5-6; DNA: TGTGCCAGCAGCCGGGACAGGGGCTCGGTACGGGAGACCCAGTACTTC; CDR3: CASSRDRGSVRETQYF
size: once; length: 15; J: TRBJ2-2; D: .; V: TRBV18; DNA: TGTGCCAGCTCACTCTCTAGCAGTAACACCGGGGAGCTGTTTTTT; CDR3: CASSLSSSNTGELFF
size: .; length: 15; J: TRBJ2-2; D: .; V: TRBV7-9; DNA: TGTGCCAGCAGACAGGGATCCTTTAACACCGGGGAGCTGTTTTTT; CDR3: CASRQGSFNTGELFF
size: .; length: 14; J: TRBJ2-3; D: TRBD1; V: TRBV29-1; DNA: TGCAGCGTTGTGGACAGGGGGAACACAGATACGCAGTATTTT; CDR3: CSVVDRGNTDTQYF
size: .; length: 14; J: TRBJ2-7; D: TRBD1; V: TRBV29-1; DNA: TGCAGCGTCGATTCTACAGGGGGCGTCGACGAGCAGTACTTC; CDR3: CSVDSTGGVDEQYF
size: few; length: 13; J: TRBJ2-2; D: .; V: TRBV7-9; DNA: TGTGCCAGCAGCTCCATTCTAGCCGGGGAGCTGTTTTTT; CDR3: CASSSILAGELFF
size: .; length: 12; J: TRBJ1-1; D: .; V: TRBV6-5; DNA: TGTGCCAGCAGCCTGGGCGGGTCAGAAGCTTTCTTT; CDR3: CASSLGGSEAFF
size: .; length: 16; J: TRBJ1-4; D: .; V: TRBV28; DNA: TGTGCCAGCAAATCATGGCTGGCAGGGGTGAATGAAAAACTGTTTTTT; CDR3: CASKSWLAGVNEKLFF
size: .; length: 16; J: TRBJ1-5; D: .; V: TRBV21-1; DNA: TGTGCCAGCAGCAAACCCTGGAGGGTGAAGAATCAGCCCCAGCATTTT; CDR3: CASSKPWRVKNQPQHF
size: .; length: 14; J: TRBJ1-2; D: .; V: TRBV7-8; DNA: TGTGCCAGCAGCCCCTATACAGGGCTAAATGGCTACACCTTC; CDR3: CASSPYTGLNGYTF
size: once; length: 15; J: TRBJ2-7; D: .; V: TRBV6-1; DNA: TGTGCCAGCAGAAGAACTGGACAGAGCTCCTACGAGCAGTACTTC; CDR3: CASRRTGQSSYEQYF
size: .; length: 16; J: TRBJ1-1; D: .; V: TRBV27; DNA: TGTGCCAGCAGTTCCACAGGGTTTGGGGCTTTTACTGAAGCTTTCTTT; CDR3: CASSSTGFGAFTEAFF
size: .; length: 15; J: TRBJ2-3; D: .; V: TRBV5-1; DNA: TGCGCCAGCAGCTTGGTAGAGCCTGGCACAGATACGCAGTATTTT; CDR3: CASSLVEPGTDTQYF
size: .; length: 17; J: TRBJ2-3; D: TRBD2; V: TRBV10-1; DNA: TGCGCCAGCAGTGAGGGAGCGGCTAGCGGGAGAACAGATACGCAGTATTTT; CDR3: CASSEGAASGRTDTQYF
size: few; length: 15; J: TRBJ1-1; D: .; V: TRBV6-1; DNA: TGTGCCAGCAGTGATCCAGGGCGAGCGAACACTGAAGCTTTCTTT; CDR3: CASSDPGRANTEAFF
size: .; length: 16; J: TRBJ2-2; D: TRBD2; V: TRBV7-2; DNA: TGTGCCAGCAGCCCCCAGACTAGCGGGAGAAACGGGGAGCTGTTTTTT; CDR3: CASSPQTSGRNGELFF
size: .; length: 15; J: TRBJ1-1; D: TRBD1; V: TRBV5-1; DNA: TGCGCCAGCAACCCAGGACAGGCCCTAAACACTGAAGCTTTCTTT; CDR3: CASNPGQALNTEAFF
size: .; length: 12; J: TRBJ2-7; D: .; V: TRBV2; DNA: TGTGCCAGCAGTGCGACTCTGGGCGAGCAGTACTTC; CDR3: CASSATLGEQYF
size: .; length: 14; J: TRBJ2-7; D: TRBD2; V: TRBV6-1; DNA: TGTGCCAGCAGTCAGCGGGAGGTGGCCTACGAGCAGTACTTC; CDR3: CASSQREVAYEQYF
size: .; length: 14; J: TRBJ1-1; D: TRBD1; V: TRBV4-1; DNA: TGCGCCAGCAGCAGCCGGGACAGGCACACTGAAGCTTTCTTT; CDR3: CASSSRDRHTEAFF
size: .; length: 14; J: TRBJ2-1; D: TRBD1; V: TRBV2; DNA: TGTGCCAGCAGGAGACCGACAGGGAGCAATGAGCAGTTCTTC; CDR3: CASRRPTGSNEQFF
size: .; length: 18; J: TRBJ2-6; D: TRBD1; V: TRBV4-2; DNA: TGTGCCAGCAGCCAAGACGGACAGGGGTCCTCTGGGGCCAACGTCCTGACTTTC; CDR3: CASSQDGQGSSGANVLTF
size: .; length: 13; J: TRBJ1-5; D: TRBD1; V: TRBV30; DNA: TGTGCCTGGAGCCCAGGGGGGAATCAGCCCCAGCATTTT; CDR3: CAWSPGGNQPQHF